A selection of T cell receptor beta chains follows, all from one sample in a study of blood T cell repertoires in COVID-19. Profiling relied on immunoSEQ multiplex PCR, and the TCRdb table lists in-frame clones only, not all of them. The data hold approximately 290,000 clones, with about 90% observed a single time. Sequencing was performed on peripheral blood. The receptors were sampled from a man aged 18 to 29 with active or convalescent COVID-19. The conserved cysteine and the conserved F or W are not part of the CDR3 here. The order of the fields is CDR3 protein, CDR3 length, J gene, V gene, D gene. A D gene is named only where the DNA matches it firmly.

CDR3: ASSVTDRIVPQH
length: 12
J: TRBJ1-5
V: TRBV2
D: .

CDR3: ASSRLTGVGTEAF
length: 13
J: TRBJ1-1
V: TRBV3-1/TRBV3-2
D: TRBD1

CDR3: ASRNLQGRNQPQH
length: 13
J: TRBJ1-5
V: TRBV19
D: .

CDR3: ASSTGTGVGNTIY
length: 13
J: TRBJ1-3
V: TRBV5-5
D: TRBD1

CDR3: ASSLAGTEKEAF
length: 12
J: TRBJ1-1
V: TRBV7-6
D: TRBD1

CDR3: ASSVHPLDISSTDTQY
length: 16
J: TRBJ2-3
V: TRBV9
D: .

CDR3: ASSQTGERGAEAF
length: 13
J: TRBJ1-1
V: TRBV7-9
D: .

CDR3: ASSNLGLAGGKYEQY
length: 15
J: TRBJ2-7
V: TRBV7-6
D: TRBD2

CDR3: ATSRDLSGLTQPQH
length: 14
J: TRBJ1-5
V: TRBV15
D: .

CDR3: ASSSIPDSLNTEAF
length: 14
J: TRBJ1-1
V: TRBV7-9
D: .

CDR3: ASSGAGISYNSPLH
length: 14
J: TRBJ1-6
V: TRBV10-2
D: .

CDR3: ASSLGWAPSTDTQY
length: 14
J: TRBJ2-3
V: TRBV5-1
D: .

CDR3: ASRESSEAF
length: 9
J: TRBJ1-1
V: TRBV25-1
D: .

CDR3: ASSPRLAGGYNEQF
length: 14
J: TRBJ2-1
V: TRBV11-2
D: TRBD2

CDR3: ASSQDSGLAVSDTQY
length: 15
J: TRBJ2-3
V: TRBV4-3
D: TRBD2

CDR3: ATSDLPGTSGRFNEQF
length: 16
J: TRBJ2-1
V: TRBV24-1
D: TRBD2

CDR3: SASRTSRDTQY
length: 11
J: TRBJ2-3
V: TRBV20-1
D: .

CDR3: ATSREDRGRNTGELF
length: 15
J: TRBJ2-2
V: TRBV15
D: TRBD1

CDR3: ASSTISAVGNSPLH
length: 14
J: TRBJ1-6
V: TRBV27
D: .

CDR3: SVGTENTGELF
length: 11
J: TRBJ2-2
V: TRBV29-1
D: TRBD1

CDR3: ASSLFRTGETGELF
length: 14
J: TRBJ2-2
V: TRBV27
D: TRBD1

CDR3: ASSFRGGGSTYEQY
length: 14
J: TRBJ2-7
V: TRBV7-2
D: TRBD2

CDR3: ASSHYREYSPLH
length: 12
J: TRBJ1-6
V: TRBV3-1/TRBV3-2
D: .

CDR3: ASSEWEDRSYEQY
length: 13
J: TRBJ2-7
V: TRBV2
D: .

CDR3: ASSLLGARTDTQY
length: 13
J: TRBJ2-3
V: TRBV27
D: .

CDR3: ASSQDSRQSSYEQY
length: 14
J: TRBJ2-7
V: TRBV4-3
D: .

CDR3: ASSTFDRTVGNTIY
length: 14
J: TRBJ1-3
V: TRBV5-6
D: .

CDR3: ASSSINPGQGNYGYT
length: 15
J: TRBJ1-2
V: TRBV5-4
D: TRBD1

CDR3: ASSHPGGARGNNEQF
length: 15
J: TRBJ2-1
V: TRBV3-1/TRBV3-2
D: .

CDR3: ASSPYRGNEQF
length: 11
J: TRBJ2-1
V: TRBV18
D: .

CDR3: ASSGAKELSYNEQF
length: 14
J: TRBJ2-1
V: TRBV2
D: .

CDR3: ASSLRLAGDNTGELF
length: 15
J: TRBJ2-2
V: TRBV7-9
D: TRBD2

CDR3: ASSQVGGGNTEAF
length: 13
J: TRBJ1-1
V: TRBV4-1
D: .

CDR3: ASSSPRNEQF
length: 10
J: TRBJ2-1
V: TRBV19
D: .

CDR3: AIRQGMNTEAF
length: 11
J: TRBJ1-1
V: TRBV10-3
D: .

CDR3: ASSSKGSPYNEQF
length: 13
J: TRBJ2-1
V: TRBV11-3
D: .

CDR3: ASSLAGETGNTIY
length: 13
J: TRBJ1-3
V: TRBV7-2
D: .

CDR3: ASSPTDRGVGRQY
length: 13
J: TRBJ2-7
V: TRBV5-1
D: TRBD1

CDR3: ASSPGTAGGNQPQH
length: 14
J: TRBJ1-5
V: TRBV3-1/TRBV3-2
D: TRBD1

CDR3: ASSLNAPGTYNEQF
length: 14
J: TRBJ2-1
V: TRBV5-1
D: .

CDR3: ASSPDGGNPKPGNTIY
length: 16
J: TRBJ1-3
V: TRBV18
D: .

CDR3: SATGLTYEQY
length: 10
J: TRBJ2-7
V: TRBV29-1
D: TRBD2

CDR3: ASSLGAGEVDIQY
length: 13
J: TRBJ2-4
V: TRBV5-1
D: .

CDR3: AISDSTSGGYEQY
length: 13
J: TRBJ2-7
V: TRBV10-3
D: TRBD2

CDR3: ASSSRQGSGNTIY
length: 13
J: TRBJ1-3
V: TRBV7-2
D: TRBD1

CDR3: ASSPSDSMNTEAF
length: 13
J: TRBJ1-1
V: TRBV7-9
D: .

CDR3: ASSSTRGGNEQF
length: 12
J: TRBJ2-1
V: TRBV5-6
D: TRBD2

CDR3: ASSSLAENTDTQY
length: 13
J: TRBJ2-3
V: TRBV27
D: TRBD2

CDR3: ASSQSGGTETQY
length: 12
J: TRBJ2-5
V: TRBV3-1/TRBV3-2
D: TRBD2

CDR3: ASSEGLAGSTDTQY
length: 14
J: TRBJ2-3
V: TRBV4-2
D: TRBD2